This T cell receptor (beta chain) was sequenced in a study of blood T cell repertoires in COVID-19 (dated by TCRdb to 2019 to 2021). The study in broad terms: Collaborator samples came from the United States, Italy and Spain and covered acute and convalescent phases of COVID-19. The prospective study material was composed of cDNA or gDNA derived from T cells, B-cell-depleted T cells, or PBMCs. Subjects who had been exposed to COVID-19, were actively infected with it, or had recovered from it provided the deeply sampled blood TCRbeta repertoires that made up the dataset. The repertoires were made available in a free public database intended to serve as a resource for research on the immune response to SARS-CoV-2. Samples were obtained from the ongoing ImmuneRACE study (first 160 participants) and from 1,254 subjects provided by 6 global collaborators. The sample metadata nearly always contained a de-identified subject ID, COVID-19 status, age in years and sex. Where available, HLA class I and class II types were obtained from metadata supplied by the sample provider rather than from assay-based typing.

The collaborating institutions used their own protocols to collect whole blood in K2EDTA tubes. For TCRbeta analysis, collaborator samples were shipped as frozen whole blood, as isolated PBMCs, or as DNA extracted from either sample type. For this clone: The specificity of this receptor is unknown. No much larger clone is present one base from it, and per-base qualities are unavailable.

The CDR3 contains 16 residues, cysteine and phenylalanine counted. Only CDR3 DNA is held: 48 bases, read in frame from base 1. V ends up 5 bases short and J 9 bases short, with an unmatched junction base count of 15. For CDR1 and CDR2, the germline V gene lists SGHTA and FQGNSA. TCRbeta CDR3 regions were amplified from genomic DNA by means of the immunoSEQ Assay, a bias-controlled multiplex PCR. The authors' analysis ran thus. Nucleated cell counts per sample were estimated from amplification of reference gene primers within the assay. To quantify the absolute abundance of each unique TCRbeta CDR3 rearrangement, sequence reads were collapsed and filtered. For each sample, productive Simpson clonality was calculated by taking the square root of Simpson's diversity index across productive rearrangements. TCRdb took this table from immuneACCESS and kept in-frame rearrangements with V and J called. Such tables lack part of the clones; where checked against another copy, unresolved V genes explain under half of the gap, and the rest is unexplained. V and J calls and clone size come straight from that table; D and trimming were deduced from the DNA. The sample records hundreds of thousands of clones, roughly 80% of which are singletons. Over 3.5% of the sample goes to the ten largest clones.

Points the paper makes about the study in general: Clinical and demographic metadata were provided uncurated, with the amount varying by source and participant.

The sample was peripheral blood. The receptor's source is a woman in her fifties or sixties with active or convalescent COVID-19. Recombination connected TRBV7-2 to TRBJ2-1; 8 bases in between match TRBD2. The CDR3 sequence is CASSPLSGSGFPEQFF. The nucleotide sequence reads TGTGCCAGCAGCCCATTAAGCGGGAGCGGCTTTCCTGAGCAGTTCTTC.